This is a list of T cell receptor beta chains from one sample in a study of cytomegalovirus exposure and HLA in healthy donors. Data came from immunoSEQ multiplex PCR; TCRdb stores just in-frame clones and leaves some out. The sample lists around 150,000 clones; roughly 79% were seen once. The sequenced sample was PBMCs. All receptors come from a woman between 45 and 60 years old in good health and CMV-seronegative. Each CDR3 is given with its conserved first and last residue. The order of the fields is V gene, clone size, CDR3 protein. Part of the rows lack a size; the others show once, few, many or a class for expanded clones.

>TRBV12-5|NA
CASGASSYNEQFF
>TRBV7-2|NA
CASSLVGGAQYF
>TRBV28|NA
CASSNQGFSNEKLFF
>TRBV7-8|once
CASSPKNVRGSTYEQFF
>TRBV29-1|NA
CSVEESDSYTEAFF
>TRBV18|NA
CASSPGGGPSEQFF
>TRBV6-5|few
CASSSPAGTYEQYF
>TRBV11-2|NA
CASSPSGYGYTF
>TRBV19|NA
CASRGTGVTEAFF
>TRBV5-1|NA
CASSPRGAGNTIYF
>TRBV6-1|NA
CASNQDRVRGYTF
>TRBV19|NA
CASSTGQGHQPQHF
>TRBV7-2|NA
CASSLGASMNTEAFF
>TRBV15|NA
CATSTRQGAAYNEQFF
>TRBV10-3|NA
CASGLDYNEQFF
>TRBV25-1|NA
CASSEYPRGGNQETQYF
>TRBV19|NA
CASRSGWADGELFF
>TRBV14|NA
CASSQGYSHEQFF
>TRBV2|NA
CASMEGAIAGVYEQYF
>TRBV4-3|NA
CASSQDRGGLGGYTF
>TRBV29-1|NA
CSGRQGQGTEAFF
>TRBV28|NA
CASAPWTGEGDTQYF
>TRBV7-2|NA
CASSFSGQRNTEAFF
>TRBV15|few
CATSRGLTPGGDGYTF
>TRBV28|NA
CASSLVFQGLNTGELFF
>TRBV10-3|NA
CAITSGVAGNTIYF
>TRBV4-1|NA
CASSQGLAGVYEQYF